This T cell receptor beta chain emerged from a study of shared clonotypes between healthy human individuals (TCRdb year 2020). With respect to the entire study: The cohort comprised a couple of women and a few men aged 18 to 49 years. Between about 0.85 and 9.5 billion PBMCs per donor were obtained by leukapheresis. Libraries were prepared and TCR repertoires were sequenced by different laboratories using diverse techniques, in order to increase sequencing depth and limit assay-specific biases. For each donor, CD4 naive and CD4 memory were each run on three plates, CD8 naive on two plates, and CD8 memory on one plate. Blood TCR repertoires of about five healthy adults were deeply sequenced to estimate repertoire size and the extent of clonotype sharing between individuals. On the study overall, not on this receptor specifically: Because the study included a small number of donors, the genetic and exposure-history diversity represented was limited. Clonotypes shared by all four sorted-subset donors showed higher generation probabilities than non-shared clonotypes. Pairwise subsampling indicated that sequencing depth was expected to affect the degree of clonotype sharing among donors. Even with the large sequencing depth, rarefaction of the sorted-subset datasets indicated that sequencing was incomplete. Larger estimated clonotype richness was generally found for naive subsets than for memory subsets. Sampling was restricted to blood, and TCR repertoires in tissues likely differ from the TCR repertoires found in blood. Sharing across several donors was observed for about 5% of naive CD4, about 4% of naive CD8, 2% to 2.5% of memory CD4, and roughly 0.43% of memory CD8 clonotypes.

This clone was seen only once. The clone's antigen remains unknown. Base-call qualities are not available, and no considerably larger clone is one nucleotide away. TCR CDR3 regions were amplified from genomic DNA by multiplex PCR using the deep immunoSEQ assay. For each cell subset, the extracted genomic DNA was distributed evenly across all wells of several immunoSEQ 96-well plates, and each plate served as one replicate. For sorted subsets, around 200 ng genomic DNA, equal to 30,000 to 35,000 T cell genomes, was loaded into each replicate PCR. Purified libraries were quantified with a Qubit 3.0 fluorometer, sized on a Bioanalyzer 2100, and re-quantified with the KAPA Library Quantification kit. Every immunoSEQ 96-well plate was sequenced on a separate single-read 150-cycle Illumina NextSeq 550 flow cell. The paper's processing steps were these. Because the immunoSEQ output held only junctional sequences and lacked quality scores, the filtering could not match the filtering applied to full-length reads. Sequences were annotated with PyIR, a Python wrapper for IgBLAST v1.9, and V/J genes and CDR3 were assigned using IMGT germline references. Reads were removed for weak V/J assignments (E-value above 1e-6), missing CDR3, stop codons, out-of-frame junctions, or ambiguous translated residues. A V3J clonotype was defined by an identical inferred V gene, J gene, and CDR3 amino acid sequence. Percentage overlap between repertoires was calculated by dividing the number of shared unique clonotypes by the size of the smaller repertoire. Repertoire richness was assessed with RTK rarefaction, the Chao1 estimator, and Recon v2.1 estimates of unobserved clonotypes. Generation probabilities for all TCRbeta clonotypes obtained by the gDNA method from several donors were computed using OLGA. Imported from immuneACCESS, the table was reduced by TCRdb to in-frame sequences with V and J called. These copies leave out some clones; in studies compared against another copy, an unresolved V gene accounts for under half, and the cause of the remainder is not known. The DNA was the basis for D and trimming; V, J and clone size are from that table. In all, the sample holds about 2 million clones, and just under 95% of those were seen once. The top ten clones comprise approximately 1% of the sample.

For the CD8 naive samples, CD45RO-negative cells were positively selected for CCR7, yielding a CD45RA+CCR7+ population from which TemRA cells were excluded. Donors were healthy HIV-negative adults with no recently reported acute infections or vaccinations. Only Caucasian adults living in Nashville, Tennessee, USA were represented among the donors. After blood collection by leukapheresis, PBMCs were isolated using Ficoll-Histopaque density gradient centrifugation and then cryopreserved in the vapor phase of liquid nitrogen. Analytical flow cytometry was used to check the purity and quantity of each magnetically sorted T cell population. Each sorted fraction had its genomic DNA isolated and then quantified by UV absorbance on a Nanodrop 2000c. This clonotype was sampled from a man aged 18-30 years in good health. The sequencing input was naive CD8+ T cells sorted from blood. The sample's cell subset or site label is to be understood as: CD45RA+CCR7+.

In nucleotide form, the sequence is TGCAGCGTTGAAGCGCCGCCAGACCACAATGAGCAGTTCTTC. Translated, this gives CSVEAPPDHNEQFF. The chain employs TRBV29-1 and TRBJ2-1; no D gene can be assigned with confidence. The germline V gene encodes CDR1 SQVTM and CDR2 ANQGSEA. The CDR3, from cysteine to phenylalanine, totals 14 residues. Just CDR3 DNA is preserved here, 42 bases in frame from base 1. V is shortened by 1 base, J by 5 bases, and the region joining them spans 12 bases.